These 3 T cell receptor beta chains were sequenced from one sample in a study of blood T cell repertoires in COVID-19. The assay was immunoSEQ multiplex PCR, and TCRdb's table has in-frame clones only and misses some. The sample comprises 120,000 or so clones, about 70% of which are singletons, and about 2.2% rests with the top ten. The specimen was peripheral blood. The receptors were sampled from a woman in her 70s with acute or convalescent COVID-19.

The chain uses TRBV28 and TRBJ1-2, with TRBD1 matching over 8 bases. The V and J ends lost 6 bases and 4 bases, in that order; junction bases with no gene match: 1. CDR1 and CDR2 from the germline V gene are MDHEN and SYDVKM. The CDR3 is 12 residues long. CDR3 amino acids: CASRTGGYGYTF. CDR3 DNA: TGTGCCAGCAGAACAGGGGGCTATGGCTACACCTTC.

This clone was detected a few times. The CDR3: CASTGQPNEKLFF. The CDR3 region has the DNA TGTGCCAGCACGGGACAGCCTAATGAAAAACTGTTTTTT. The V call is TRBV2, the J call TRBJ1-4, with 7 bases aligning to TRBD1. This CDR3 contains 13 residues. Germline assignment: CDR1 SNHLY and CDR2 FYNNEI. J was trimmed by 3 bases and V by 7 bases; bases with no gene match: 2. The complete variable domain, with remaining parts taken from reference TRBV2 and TRBJ1-4, reads EPEVTQTPSHQVTQMGQEVILRCVPISNHLYFYWYRQILGQKVEFLVSFYNNEISEKSEIFDDQFSVERPDGSNFTLKIRSTKLEDSAMYFCASTGQPNEKLFFGSGTQLSVL.

The chain couples TRBV27 to TRBJ1-2; TRBD1 agrees at 9 bases. CDR3 length equals 18 residues. Germline CDR1 is MNHEY and CDR2 is SMNVEV (reference sequence). Germline trimming cut 0 bases from V and 0 bases from J; bases unmatched to any gene: 8. CDR3 nucleotide sequence: TGTGCCAGCAGTTTATCTCCGGGACAGGGCAGACCTAACTATGGCTACACCTTC. This sequence encodes CASSLSPGQGRPNYGYTF.